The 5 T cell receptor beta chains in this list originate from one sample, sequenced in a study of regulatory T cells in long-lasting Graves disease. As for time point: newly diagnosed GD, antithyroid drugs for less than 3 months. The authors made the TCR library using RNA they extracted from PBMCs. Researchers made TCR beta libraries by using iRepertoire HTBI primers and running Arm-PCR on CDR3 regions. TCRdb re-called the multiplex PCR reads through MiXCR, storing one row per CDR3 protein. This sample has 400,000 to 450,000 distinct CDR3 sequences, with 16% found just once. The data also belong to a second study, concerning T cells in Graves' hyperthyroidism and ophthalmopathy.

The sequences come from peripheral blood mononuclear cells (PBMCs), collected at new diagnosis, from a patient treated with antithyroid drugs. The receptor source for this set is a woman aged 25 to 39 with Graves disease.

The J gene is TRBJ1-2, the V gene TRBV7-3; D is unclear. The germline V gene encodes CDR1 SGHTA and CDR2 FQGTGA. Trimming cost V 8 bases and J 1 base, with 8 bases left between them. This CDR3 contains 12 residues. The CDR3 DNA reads TGTGCCAGCTTAGACATTAACTATGGCTACACCTTC. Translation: CASLDINYGYTF. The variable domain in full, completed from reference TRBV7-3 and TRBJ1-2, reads GAGVSQTPSNKVTEKGKYVELRCDPISGHTALYWYRQSLGQGPEFLIYFQGTGAADDSGLPNDRFFAVRPEGSVSTLKIQRTERGDSAVYLCASLDINYGYTFGSGTRLTVV.

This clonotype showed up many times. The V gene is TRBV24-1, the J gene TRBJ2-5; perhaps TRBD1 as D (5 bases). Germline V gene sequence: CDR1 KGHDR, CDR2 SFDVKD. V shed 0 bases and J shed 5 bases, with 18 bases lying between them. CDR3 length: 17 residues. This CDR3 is CATSDLQGLEVEETQYF. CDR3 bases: TGTGCCACCAGTGATTTGCAGGGTCTCGAGGTGGAGGAGACCCAGTACTTC.

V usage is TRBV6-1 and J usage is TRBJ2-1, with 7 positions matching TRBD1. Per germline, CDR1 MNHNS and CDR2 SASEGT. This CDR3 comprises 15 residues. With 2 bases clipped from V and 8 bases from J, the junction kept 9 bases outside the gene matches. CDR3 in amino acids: CASSEPGQWVDEQFF. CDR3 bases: TGTGCCAGCAGTGAACCGGGACAGTGGGTAGATGAGCAGTTCTTC.

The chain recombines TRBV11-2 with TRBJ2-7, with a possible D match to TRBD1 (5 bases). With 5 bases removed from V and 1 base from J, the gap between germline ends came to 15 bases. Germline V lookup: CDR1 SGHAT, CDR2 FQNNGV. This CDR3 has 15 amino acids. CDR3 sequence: CASSLPAGYSYEQYF. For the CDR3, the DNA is TGTGCCAGCAGCCTCCCGGCAGGGTATTCCTACGAGCAGTACTTC.

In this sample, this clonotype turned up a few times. The CDR3 DNA is TGTGCCAGTAGTATGGATGGGGATAAGAAAAAACTGTTTTTT. This encodes CASSMDGDKKKLFF. The chain combines TRBV19 with TRBJ1-4; D is unresolved. Trimming pared 3 bases from V and 9 bases from J, leaving 14 bases between. Germline V gene data show CDR1 as LNHDA and CDR2 as SQIVND (reference sequence). The CDR3 loop spans 14 amino acids.